This is a list of T cell receptor beta chains from one sample in a study of blood T cell repertoires in COVID-19. Here immunoSEQ multiplex PCR was the method, and the copy in TCRdb shows in-frame clones only, minus some. Of 65,000 to 85,000 clones detected, 85% to 90% appear once; the ten largest clones hold around 2.5%. The material sequenced was peripheral blood. The receptor source for this set is a man aged 45 to 65 with acute or convalescent COVID-19. Each CDR3 is given with its conserved first and last residue. A D gene is named only where the DNA matches it firmly. A clone size is listed for some rows: how often the clone was seen (once, few, many), or a class if it is expanded.

NA,TRBV7-2,TRBJ2-3,NA,TGTGCCAGCAGCTTTCCGGGACACACAGATACGCAGTATTTT,CASSFPGHTDTQYF
NA,TRBV28,TRBJ2-2,TRBD1,TGTGCCAGCAGTTTAAAGGGACAGTTCACCGGGGAGCTGTTTTTT,CASSLKGQFTGELFF
NA,TRBV5-4,TRBJ1-2,TRBD1,TGTGCCTTCGGGACAGACTTTAACTATGGCTACACCTTC,CAFGTDFNYGYTF
NA,TRBV28,TRBJ1-6,TRBD1,TGTGCCAGCACCCTCGACAGGGGTGATTCACCCCTCCACTTT,CASTLDRGDSPLHF
NA,TRBV5-1,TRBJ2-6,NA,TGCGCCAGCCGTGACAGCTCTGGGGCCAACGTCCTGACTTTC,CASRDSSGANVLTF
NA,TRBV27,TRBJ2-5,NA,TGTGCCAGCAGTTTTTCGGGAACCCAAGAGACCCAGTACTTC,CASSFSGTQETQYF
NA,TRBV4-1,TRBJ2-7,TRBD2,TGCGCCAGCAGCCAGTACAGCGGGAGCTCCTACGAGCAGTACTTC,CASSQYSGSSYEQYF
once,TRBV2,TRBJ1-4,NA,TGTGCCAGCAGTACACCAGGGGCAACTAATGAAAAACTGTTTTTT,CASSTPGATNEKLFF
NA,TRBV7-6,TRBJ1-1,NA,TGTGCCAGCAGCTTAGGGCAGGGATACACTGAAGCTTTCTTT,CASSLGQGYTEAFF
NA,TRBV7-9,TRBJ2-1,NA,TGTGCCAGCAGCCTATTAAATGAGCAGTTCTTC,CASSLLNEQFF
NA,TRBV5-8,TRBJ1-4,NA,TGTGCCAGCAGCCTGTCCACCCTCAGAACTAATGAAAAACTGTTTTTT,CASSLSTLRTNEKLFF
NA,TRBV24-1,TRBJ2-5,NA,TGTGCCACCAGGTCGGGGGAGACCCAGTACTTC,CATRSGETQYF
NA,TRBV7-2,TRBJ1-5,NA,TGTGCCAGCAGCTTAGGACAGAATCAGCCCCAGCATTTT,CASSLGQNQPQHF
NA,TRBV7-9,TRBJ1-2,NA,TGTGCCAGCAGCTCAAACCTTAGGGAGAGCGGCTACACCTTC,CASSSNLRESGYTF
few,TRBV6-6,TRBJ1-5,NA,TGTGCCAGCAGTTACGGGCAGGGAGGTGGCAATCAGCCCCAGCATTTT,CASSYGQGGGNQPQHF
NA,TRBV2,TRBJ2-5,TRBD2,TGTGCCAGCAGGCCGGGACTAGCGGGAGAGACCCAGTACTTC,CASRPGLAGETQYF
NA,TRBV9,TRBJ2-3,TRBD2,TGTGCCAGCAGCGTAGATGGAGCGGGAGCCCCCAATACGCAGTATTTT,CASSVDGAGAPNTQYF
once,TRBV3-1/TRBV3-2,TRBJ2-1,TRBD2,TGTGCCAGCAGCCAAGATAAGGGCACTAGCGGGAGTGTCTATGAGCAGTTCTTC,CASSQDKGTSGSVYEQFF
NA,TRBV5-4,TRBJ2-7,NA,TGTGCCAGCAGCTTCGGGACTTTTTTACCCTACGAGCAGTACTTC,CASSFGTFLPYEQYF
NA,TRBV4-2,TRBJ1-1,NA,TGTGCCAGCAGCCAAGATGTGAACAGCCGTGAAGCTTTCTTT,CASSQDVNSREAFF
NA,TRBV13,TRBJ2-3,TRBD2,TGTGCCAGCAGCCCCCGACTAGCGGGAGGTTATACGCAGTATTTT,CASSPRLAGGYTQYF
few,TRBV7-3,TRBJ1-1,NA,TGTGCCAGCAGCACGGTTGCGGGGAACACTGAAGCTTTCTTT,CASSTVAGNTEAFF
NA,TRBV4-2,TRBJ2-1,NA,TGTGCCAGCAGCCCCCGGGGAGGGGGACATGAGCAGTTCTTC,CASSPRGGGHEQFF
few,TRBV18,TRBJ1-1,TRBD1,TGTGCCAGCTCACCACTACAGGGGGCTTGGGACACTGAAGCTTTCTTT,CASSPLQGAWDTEAFF
NA,TRBV28,TRBJ2-1,TRBD2,TGTGCCAGCAGATCCGGGACTAGCGGGAGGGGGGAGCAGTTCTTC,CASRSGTSGRGEQFF
NA,TRBV10-3,TRBJ2-1,TRBD2,TGTGCCATCAGTGGGTTGACTAGCGGGCACAATGAGCAGTTCTTC,CAISGLTSGHNEQFF
NA,TRBV11-2,TRBJ1-4,TRBD1,TGTGCCAGCAGCTTAGTGGGCACTGGGAGGACAGGGCTTAATGAAAAACTGTTTTTT,CASSLVGTGRTGLNEKLFF
NA,TRBV11-3,TRBJ2-1,NA,TGTGCCAGCAGCTTAGGACCTAGAACGGGTGAGCAGTTCTTC,CASSLGPRTGEQFF
NA,TRBV28,TRBJ1-5,TRBD1,TGTGCCAGCAGTACTACAGGGGGGCCCCAGCATTTT,CASSTTGGPQHF
NA,TRBV19,TRBJ1-2,TRBD1,TGTGCCAGTAGTCAAGGGACAGGGGGCGATGGCTACACCTTC,CASSQGTGGDGYTF
NA,TRBV5-1,TRBJ2-1,TRBD2,TGCGCCAGCAGCCCCCGGGGCGTGCGGGGGGGAATTGAGCAGTTCTTC,CASSPRGVRGGIEQFF
NA,TRBV10-3,TRBJ2-1,NA,TGTGCCATCAGCTTGGCCGCACAGATAAACAATGAGCAGTTCTTC,CAISLAAQINNEQFF
NA,TRBV7-9,TRBJ2-1,NA,TGTGCCAGCAGCCTCTGGACTGAAAACAATGAGCAGTTCTTC,CASSLWTENNEQFF
NA,TRBV18,TRBJ1-5,NA,TGTGCCAGCTCACCACCAGGGGCGCCTGGGAGCAATCAGCCCCAGCATTTT,CASSPPGAPGSNQPQHF
NA,TRBV5-1,TRBJ1-4,NA,TGCGCCAGCAGCTTCCGGAGCGGTAATGAAAAACTGTTTTTT,CASSFRSGNEKLFF
NA,TRBV9,TRBJ2-2,NA,TGTGCCAGCAGCGTAGCTTCCGGGGAGCTGTTTTTT,CASSVASGELFF
NA,TRBV10-2,TRBJ2-4,NA,TGCGCCAGCAGTGAATGGCAGGGGTTAGCCAAAAACATTCAGTACTTC,CASSEWQGLAKNIQYF